The 30 T cell receptor beta chains listed next were all sequenced from one sample in a study of CD8+ T cells in alopecia areata. cDNA prepared by RNA extraction and subsequent reverse transcription served as the template for sequencing. This table comes from immunoSEQ multiplex PCR, and its TCRdb copy is limited to in-frame clones, with some not included. Of under 350,000 clones listed, roughly 50% were seen once; the top ten hold approximately 1.8%. The sample's treatment: oral pan-JAK inhibitor, 5-10 mg twice daily. This sample comprised CD4+ T cells sorted from blood, obtained at week 24, from a patient treated with tofacitinib. These TCRs come from a human donor with alopecia areata.

This clone was observed many times. This rearrangement joins TRBV7-9 to TRBJ2-7, with unresolved D. Germline CDR1 and CDR2: SEHNR and FQNEAQ (reference sequence). V lost 5 bases and J lost 0, with 14 bases in between. CDR3 length: 15 amino acids. The CDR3 nucleotides are TGTGCCAGCAGCCGTTTGTGGGCGATCTCCTACGAGCAGTACTTC. Translating gives CASSRLWAISYEQYF.

The chain has TRBV7-2 and TRBJ1-2; 9 nucleotides line up with TRBD1. The CDR3 totals 13 residues. The V gene's germline CDR1 is SGHTA and CDR2 FQGNSA. The J segment lost 7 bases and the V segment lost 8 bases, leaving 8 bases of the junction unmatched. CDR3 loop: CASRKRDRAGYTF. The CDR3 DNA reads TGTGCCAGCCGAAAAAGGGACAGGGCTGGCTACACCTTC.

For the CDR3, the DNA is TGTGCCAGCAGAGCACAGGTGAACACTGAAGCTTTCTTT. This codes for CASRAQVNTEAFF. The V call is TRBV2, the J call TRBJ1-1; possible D gene TRBD1, 5 bases. Trimming stripped 6 bases from V and 0 bases from J, with 8 bases between. The CDR3 sequence is 13 residues long. Germline values: CDR1 SNHLY, CDR2 FYNNEI.

DNA for the CDR3: TGCGCCAGCAGCTGGGACGGAGAAAAACTGTTTTTT. This codes for CASSWDGEKLFF. This sequence joins TRBV5-1 and TRBJ1-4; a weak D match, TRBD1 (5 bases). Trimming pared 3 bases from V and 8 bases from J, leaving 8 bases between. Germline V gives CDR1 SGHRS, CDR2 YFSETQ. The CDR3 is 12 amino acids.

The chain joins TRBV30 to TRBJ2-1; D is unresolved. Germline V lookup: CDR1 GTSNPN, CDR2 SVGIG (reference sequence). This CDR3 region has 12 residues. Trimming cost V 2 bases and J 8 bases, with 10 bases left between them. The CDR3 reads CAWSPRAYEQFF. In nucleotides, the CDR3 is TGTGCCTGGAGTCCTCGCGCGTATGAGCAGTTCTTC.

The chain employs TRBV10-3 and TRBJ2-2, with 8 positions matching TRBD2. CDR3 length: 15 amino acids. The J segment lost 7 bases and the V segment lost 4 bases, leaving 8 bases of the junction unmatched. The V gene's germline CDR1 is ENHRY and CDR2 SYGVKD. CDR3 in amino acids: CAISGTSGFNGELFF. The CDR3 DNA is TGTGCCATCAGTGGAACTAGCGGATTCAACGGGGAGCTGTTTTTT.

The chain combines TRBV30 with TRBJ2-3; 7 nucleotides align to TRBD1. J was trimmed by 4 bases and V by 2 bases; bases with no gene match: 15. The germline V gene has CDR1 GTSNPN and CDR2 SVGIG (reference sequence). The CDR3 runs to 17 residues. As DNA, the CDR3 is TGTGCCTGGAGTACCTCACAGGGGAAGGGGGACGCAGATACGCAGTATTTT. Translated, it gives CAWSTSQGKGDADTQYF.

This clone was detected only once. The chain employs TRBV6-5 and TRBJ2-7; D perhaps matches TRBD1 (6 bases). Germline V gene sequence: CDR1 MNHEY, CDR2 SVGAGI. V shed 8 bases and J shed 6 bases, with 20 bases lying between them. The CDR3 is 14 amino acids. The CDR3 loop is CASHKAGGKGEQYF. The DNA for the CDR3 is TGTGCCAGCCACAAGGCTGGGGGCAAAGGCGAGCAGTACTTC.

This rearrangement joins TRBV6-6 to TRBJ2-7; D gene uncertain. V lost 4 bases to trimming and J lost 4 bases, with 11 bases between them. The CDR3 has 13 residues. Germline CDR1 reads MNHNY; CDR2 reads SVGAGI (reference sequence). The CDR3 loop is CASSSHRLYEQYF. The CDR3 DNA sequence: TGTGCCAGCAGTTCCCACCGATTATACGAGCAGTACTTC.

This clone appeared a few times. The chain is built from TRBV10-3 and TRBJ2-3; tentatively, D is TRBD2 (6 bases). Germline lookup yields CDR1 ENHRY and CDR2 SYGVKD. V lost 4 bases to trimming and J lost 7 bases, with 12 bases between them. The CDR3 runs to 13 residues. CDR3 nucleotide sequence: TGTGCCATCAGTGCGGGAGCCGCTTATACGCAGTATTTT. Protein: CAISAGAAYTQYF.

The J gene is TRBJ1-2, the V gene TRBV28; tentative D call: TRBD1 (5 bases). The CDR3 has 13 residues. The ends were cut back, 2 bases at V and 8 bases at J, with 12 bases in the middle. From germline, CDR1 is MDHEN and CDR2 SYDVKM. The CDR3: CASSLGDPRGYTF. DNA of the CDR3: TGTGCCAGCAGTTTAGGGGACCCAAGGGGCTACACCTTC.

There are a few counts of this clone. The V and J genes are TRBV7-2 and TRBJ1-3; D possibly corresponds to TRBD1 (5 bases). The CDR3 runs to 16 residues. Germline loops: CDR1 SGHTA, CDR2 FQGNSA. V gave up 5 bases and J gave up 0 bases, with 14 bases separating them. The CDR3 reads CASSTGGWFSGNTIYF. CDR3 coding DNA: TGTGCCAGCAGCACCGGGGGGTGGTTCTCTGGAAACACCATATATTTT.

The rearrangement joins TRBV29-1 to TRBJ2-2, with D unresolved. V lost 7 bases, J lost 0 bases, and 12 bases lay in between. The CDR3 covers 14 residues. Germline values: CDR1 SQVTM, CDR2 ANQGSEA. The CDR3 reads CSARTITNTGELFF. For the CDR3, the DNA is TGCAGCGCGCGGACGATAACGAACACCGGGGAGCTGTTTTTT.

This clone has just a few counts. This chain uses TRBV5-1 with TRBJ2-5, with 7 bases aligning to TRBD1. The V and J ends lost 0 bases and 4 bases, in that order; junction bases with no gene match: 6. Germline-derived CDR1 and CDR2 are SGHRS and YFSETQ. The CDR3 is 15 residues long. This CDR3 reads CASSLAGTAGETQYF. The CDR3 region has the DNA TGCGCCAGCAGCTTGGCCGGGACAGCTGGAGAGACCCAGTACTTC.

The J gene is TRBJ2-7, the V gene TRBV5-1; 7 nucleotides line up with TRBD1. CDR1 SGHRS and CDR2 YFSETQ come from the germline V gene. The V and J ends lost 2 bases and 2 bases, in that order; junction bases with no gene match: 7. The CDR3 spans 15 residues. The CDR3 DNA follows: TGCGCCAGCAGCTTTCGTTCCGGGACAGCCTACGAGCAGTACTTC. It specifies CASSFRSGTAYEQYF.

The J gene is TRBJ1-5, the V gene TRBV4-2; D remains unclear. Trimming took off 3 bases at V and 11 bases at J, with 11 bases between the two ends. The germline V gene has CDR1 LGHNA and CDR2 YNFKEQ. The CDR3 is 12 residues long. In nucleotides, the CDR3 is TGTGCCAGCAGCCAGGGTACTCAAGCCCAGCATTTT. Translated, it gives CASSQGTQAQHF.

V usage is TRBV2 and J usage is TRBJ2-7; 8 bases align to TRBD1. The germline CDR1 and CDR2 sequences are SNHLY and FYNNEI. The V and J ends lost 0 bases and 5 bases, in that order; junction bases with no gene match: 9. CDR3 size: 16 residues. The CDR3 loop is CASSEAPWTGRNEQYF. CDR3 DNA: TGTGCCAGCAGTGAAGCCCCCTGGACAGGGCGGAACGAGCAGTACTTC.

For the CDR3, the DNA is TGTGCCAGCAGCCTCGACCCATTGAACACCGGGGAGCTGTTTTTT. Protein product: CASSLDPLNTGELFF. This chain uses TRBV6-5 with TRBJ2-2; no clear D gene. This CDR3 has 15 residues. Per germline, CDR1 MNHEY and CDR2 SVGAGI. V was shortened by 6 bases and J by 1 base, with 12 bases between the two germline ends.

The J gene is TRBJ2-5, the V gene TRBV9; 10 nucleotides line up with TRBD2. Germline trimming cut 4 bases from V and 2 bases from J; bases unmatched to any gene: 8. The CDR3 totals 16 residues. From germline, CDR1 is SGDLS and CDR2 YYNGEE. CDR3 residues: CASSISAGGTQETQYF. The CDR3 DNA sequence: TGTGCCAGCAGCATTTCAGCGGGGGGGACTCAAGAGACCCAGTACTTC.

This chain links TRBV5-1 with TRBJ2-1, with 9 bases fitting TRBD1. With 3 bases clipped from V and 7 bases from J, the junction kept 11 bases outside the gene matches. The CDR3 sequence is 16 residues long. Per the germline V gene, CDR1 is SGHRS and CDR2 is YFSETQ. The chain's CDR3 is CASSYEGDRVRNEQFF. The CDR3 coding sequence is TGCGCCAGCAGCTACGAAGGGGACAGGGTGAGGAATGAGCAGTTCTTC.

V usage is TRBV4-1 and J usage is TRBJ1-2; no clear D gene. CDR3 length equals 12 residues. The V end lost 0 bases, the J end lost 7 bases, and 6 bases lay between the germline ends. Germline CDR1 and CDR2: MGHRA and YSYEKL. The CDR3 DNA is TGCGCCAGCAGCCAAGATTGGGGTGGCTACACCTTC. Translation: CASSQDWGGYTF.

The chain is built from TRBV19 and TRBJ2-6, with D perhaps matching TRBD1 or TRBD2 (5 bases each). Between the trimmed V and J ends, which lost 7 bases and 0 bases, there was a span of 16 bases. This CDR3 contains 17 residues. Germline CDR1 reads LNHDA; CDR2 reads SQIVND (reference sequence). CDR3 protein: CASTTPGALSGANVLTF. The CDR3 DNA reads as TGTGCCAGTACAACCCCCGGGGCCCTCTCTGGGGCCAACGTCCTGACTTTC.

This clone appeared a few times. The J gene is TRBJ2-1, the V gene TRBV28, with 7 bases fitting TRBD2. The CDR3 totals 20 residues. V trimming: 7 bases; J trimming: 1 base; junction bases outside the gene matches: 22. The germline V gene encodes CDR1 MDHEN and CDR2 SYDVKM. The CDR3 reads CASTSARREPRGGSYNEQFF. CDR3 coding DNA: TGTGCCAGCACCTCGGCCCGGCGGGAACCCCGGGGAGGGTCCTACAATGAGCAGTTCTTC.

The chain has TRBV6-6 and TRBJ2-3, with 11 bases aligning to TRBD2. J gave up 2 bases and V 10 bases, and 5 bases lay outside the gene matches. The germline V gene has CDR1 MNHNY and CDR2 SVGAGI (reference sequence). The CDR3 spans 14 residues. CDR3 sequence: CATSLAGATDTQYF. The CDR3 region has the DNA TGTGCCACCTCACTAGCGGGGGCCACAGATACGCAGTATTTT.

The rearrangement links TRBV29-1 to TRBJ2-3, with TRBD1 matching over 8 bases. Trimming took 8 bases from V and 1 from J; bases not matched to a gene: 20. CDR1 SQVTM and CDR2 ANQGSEA come from the germline V gene. This CDR3 has 18 amino acids. In DNA form, the CDR3 reads TGCAGCCTCACCCGCCGCTGGACAGGGACCCTCGGCACAGATACGCAGTATTTT. Protein sequence: CSLTRRWTGTLGTDTQYF.

The CDR3 nucleotides are TGCGCCAGCAGCCAAGTTGGACGGCGTGACCAGTACTTC. Translating it yields CASSQVGRRDQYF. The chain is built from TRBV4-1 and TRBJ2-5; D is undetermined. Trimming stripped 1 base from V and 10 bases from J, with 13 bases between. The CDR3 runs to 13 residues. CDR1 is MGHRA and CDR2 is YSYEKL in the germline V gene.

This clone occurred a few times. In DNA form, the CDR3 reads TGTGCCAGCACTCAGGGGAGCAATCAGCCCCAGCATTTT. Translation: CASTQGSNQPQHF. The rearrangement joins TRBV6-5 to TRBJ1-5, with D possibly being TRBD1 (6 bases). The CDR3 is 13 amino acids. The germline V gene encodes CDR1 MNHEY and CDR2 SVGAGI. V lost 7 bases and J lost 1, with 8 bases in between.

The table lists this clone with a few counts. J is TRBJ2-3 and V is TRBV29-1; 7 positions agree with TRBD1. Trimming cost V 0 bases and J 6 bases; bases outside gene matches: 9. CDR1 is SQVTM and CDR2 is ANQGSEA in the germline V gene. This CDR3 region has 15 residues. The CDR3 reads CSVEDRRQGPDTQYF. The DNA of the CDR3 is TGCAGCGTTGAAGATAGGAGACAGGGCCCGGATACGCAGTATTTT.

The chain combines TRBV25-1 with TRBJ1-1; no firm D call. The CDR3 loop spans 15 amino acids. CDR1 and CDR2 from the germline V gene are MGHDK and SYGVNS. Trimming removed 4 bases from V and 1 base from J, with 13 bases in between. The DNA for the CDR3 is TGTGCCAGCAGTGCCCCCTGGCGAGGGAACACTGAAGCTTTCTTT. It is translated as CASSAPWRGNTEAFF.

The chain's CDR3 is CSVEPQSMNTEAFF. As DNA, the CDR3 is TGCAGCGTTGAACCCCAGAGTATGAACACTGAAGCTTTCTTT. The chain combines TRBV29-1 with TRBJ1-1; unclear D gene. The CDR3 sequence is 14 residues long. Germline CDR1 reads SQVTM; CDR2 reads ANQGSEA. The ends were cut back, 2 bases at V and 0 bases at J, with 10 bases in the middle.